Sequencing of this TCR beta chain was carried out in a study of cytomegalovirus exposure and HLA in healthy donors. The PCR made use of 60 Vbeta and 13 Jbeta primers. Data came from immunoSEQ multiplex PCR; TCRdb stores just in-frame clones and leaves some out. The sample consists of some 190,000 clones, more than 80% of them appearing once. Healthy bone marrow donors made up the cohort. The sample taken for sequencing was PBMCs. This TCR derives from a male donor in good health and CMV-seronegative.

Here the CDR3 reads CASSLGRGVRDTQYF. CDR3 DNA sequence: TGTGCCAGCAGCTTAGGGCGGGGGGTACGGGATACGCAGTATTTT. The chain combines TRBV7-2 with TRBJ2-3, with 8 positions matching TRBD2. The V and J ends lost 1 base and 6 bases, in that order; junction bases with no gene match: 6. The CDR3 spans 15 residues. Looked up from germline, CDR1 is SGHTA and CDR2 is FQGNSA.